The 26 T cell receptor beta chains below were found in one sample sequenced in a study of T cell repertoires and Cas9 in healthy adults (dated by TCRdb to 2016 to 2019). Receptor amplification or capture employed the immunoSEQ multiplex PCR assay. TCRdb obtained this table from immuneACCESS and retained in-frame rearrangements with V and J assigned. These tables miss some clones; where compared with another copy, unresolved V genes account for less than half of the shortfall, and the remainder is unexplained. Here the sample has roughly 23,000 clones; about 90% occur a single time. Clones ranked in the top ten supply about 1.6% of the sample. Sequenced input: CD4+ effector T cells (CD127+, CD25-, CD137-, CD154-) from PBMCs; culture status not recorded. The receptors stem from a human donor in good health.

This chain uses TRBV25-1 with TRBJ1-1; 9 positions match TRBD1. The CDR3 covers 12 residues. J was trimmed by 12 bases and V by 6 bases; bases with no gene match: 8. The V gene's germline CDR1 is MGHDK and CDR2 SYGVNS. CDR3 residues: CASSAPGTGPFF. The DNA for the CDR3 is TGTGCCAGCAGCGCCCCCGGGACAGGGCCTTTCTTT.

The J gene is TRBJ2-7, the V gene TRBV7-2; D is perhaps TRBD1 or TRBD2 (5 bases each). Trimming took 3 bases from V and 5 from J, leaving 11 bases between them. The CDR3 spans 13 residues. Germline CDR1 is SGHTA and CDR2 is FQGNSA. This CDR3 reads CASSFTGTDEQYF. CDR3 DNA sequence: TGTGCCAGCAGCTTCACCGGGACGGACGAGCAGTACTTC.

The rearrangement links TRBV29-1 to TRBJ2-7, with TRBD1 matching 9 bases. The V gene end was trimmed by 2 bases and the J gene end by 4 bases; junction bases not matched to a gene: 3. There are 13 residues in the CDR3. CDR1 and CDR2 from the germline V gene are SQVTM and ANQGSEA. The CDR3 loop reads CSVETGGTYEQYF. Here the CDR3 DNA reads TGCAGCGTTGAAACAGGGGGCACGTACGAGCAGTACTTC.

This CDR3 reads CASSIGSGGETQYF. The DNA of the CDR3 is TGTGCCAGTAGTATAGGGTCGGGTGGGGAGACCCAGTACTTC. This rearrangement joins TRBV19 to TRBJ2-5, with D hard to call. CDR3 length equals 14 residues. Germline V gives CDR1 LNHDA, CDR2 SQIVND (reference sequence). Trimming stripped 1 base from V and 5 bases from J, with 11 bases between.

This chain joins TRBV5-1 and TRBJ2-7; TRBD1 matches 7 bases. V was clipped by 1 base and J by 4 bases; unmatched bases: 8. The CDR3 runs to 15 residues. Germline-derived CDR1 and CDR2 are SGHRS and YFSETQ. In DNA form, the CDR3 reads TGCGCCAGCAGCTTGATAACGGGACAGAGTTACGAGCAGTACTTC. Its translation is CASSLITGQSYEQYF.

This chain joins TRBV30 and TRBJ1-2; no firm D call. Germline V lookup: CDR1 GTSNPN, CDR2 SVGIG (reference sequence). The CDR3 has 12 amino acids. Between the trimmed V and J ends, which lost 2 bases and 7 bases, there was a span of 11 bases. The CDR3 spells CAWSRSTGGYTF. CDR3 bases: TGTGCCTGGAGTCGGTCGACTGGTGGCTACACCTTC.

A remark on this clone: The junction shows a germline mismatch at one end, possibly a read error. The genes are TRBV7-7 and TRBJ2-1, with 11 bases fitting TRBD2. CDR1 is SSHAT and CDR2 is FNYEAQ in the germline V gene (reference sequence). This CDR3 is 16 amino acids long. The CDR3 sequence: CASSPGVSGRAEEQFF. The CDR3, as DNA: TGTGCTAGCAGCCCCGGGGTTAGCGGGAGGGCCGAGGAGCAGTTCTTC.

The CDR3 here is CASSLYRVTDTQYF. DNA of the CDR3: TGCGCCAGCAGCTTGTACAGAGTCACAGATACGCAGTATTTT. The genes are TRBV5-1 and TRBJ2-3; D is ambiguous. The CDR3 is 14 residues long. V was cut by 1 base and J by 2 bases, with 8 bases left in between. The germline V gene has CDR1 SGHRS and CDR2 YFSETQ.

The chain uses TRBV2 and TRBJ2-7, with 8 bases lining up with TRBD1. This CDR3 region has 14 residues. Germline V gene sequence: CDR1 SNHLY, CDR2 FYNNEI. Trimming took 4 bases from V and 5 from J; bases not matched to a gene: 7. Here the CDR3 DNA reads TGTGCCAGCAGTGTCGACAGGGGTCCGGACGAGCAGTACTTC. Protein product: CASSVDRGPDEQYF.

A word on this clone: Other DNA sequences in the same sample also yield this CDR3. The chain combines TRBV6-1 with TRBJ2-5; D is perhaps TRBD1 or TRBD2 (7 bases each). Per the germline V gene, CDR1 is MNHNS and CDR2 is SASEGT. CDR3 length: 13 residues. V was clipped by 3 bases and J by 4 bases, with 9 bases between them. The CDR3 sequence is CASSDRGGETQYF. Here the CDR3 DNA reads TGTGCCAGCAGTGACAGGGGGGGAGAGACCCAGTACTTC.

CDR3 sequence reads: CASSQGQLLTGELFF. CDR3 sequence (DNA): TGTGCCAGCAGCCAGGGACAGCTACTAACCGGGGAGCTGTTTTTT. The genes are TRBV5-6 and TRBJ2-2, with 7 bases identical to TRBD1. From germline, CDR1 is SGHDT and CDR2 YYEEEE. The CDR3 loop spans 15 amino acids. Unmatched junction bases numbered 8, after V lost 4 bases and J lost 5 bases. Supplemented by reference TRBV5-6 and TRBJ2-2, the full variable domain reads DAGVTQSPTHLIKTRGQQVTLRCSPKSGHDTVSWYQQALGQGPQFIFQYYEEEERQRGNFPDRFSGHQFPNYSSELNVNALLLGDSALYLCASSQGQLLTGELFFGEGSRLTVL.

This chain connects TRBV6-9 to TRBJ1-5, with D maybe TRBD1 (6 bases). The germline V gene encodes CDR1 MNHGY and CDR2 SVAAGI. The CDR3 sequence is 15 residues long. V lost 7 bases, J lost 3 bases, and 16 bases lay in between. The CDR3: CASNFGDTLNQPQHF. The DNA for the CDR3 is TGTGCCAGCAACTTCGGGGACACCCTCAATCAGCCCCAGCATTTT.

This clone was seen once. The chain links TRBV28 to TRBJ2-5; D gene uncertain. Gene TRBJ2-7 matches the end of the DNA better, so the J call may be wrong. This CDR3 has 12 residues. Germline V lookup: CDR1 MDHEN, CDR2 SYDVKM. CDR3 amino acids: CASSLRFDEQYF. CDR3 DNA sequence: TGTGCCAGCAGTTTAAGATTTGACGAGCAGTACTTC.

The chain combines TRBV11-3 with TRBJ2-3; D call uncertain. The CDR3 loop spans 14 amino acids. The V end lost 4 bases, the J end lost 3 bases, and 11 bases lay between the germline ends. Germline CDR1 is SGHNT and CDR2 is YENEEA. The CDR3 DNA reads TGTGCCAGCAGCTCCTCGAGAGTGACAGATACGCAGTATTTT. Encoded protein: CASSSSRVTDTQYF.

This rearrangement joins TRBV11-3 to TRBJ1-6, with no clear D. The CDR3 totals 12 residues. From germline, CDR1 is SGHNT and CDR2 YENEEA. V was pared by 4 bases and J by 9 bases, with 7 bases between. CDR3 sequence: CASSSEGSPLHF. Here the CDR3 DNA reads TGTGCCAGCAGCTCTGAGGGTTCACCCCTCCACTTT.

The chain is built from TRBV7-9 and TRBJ1-5; no definite D call. CDR3 size: 12 residues. Germline assignment: CDR1 SEHNR and CDR2 FQNEAQ (reference sequence). V was pared by 4 bases and J by 12 bases, with 13 bases between. The CDR3 region is CASSSSGPYQHF. The CDR3 nucleotides read TGTGCCAGCAGCTCTTCCGGGCCGTACCAGCATTTT.

The chain links TRBV19 to TRBJ1-2; D is possibly TRBD1 (5 bases). The CDR3 covers 15 residues. Germline values: CDR1 LNHDA, CDR2 SQIVND (reference sequence). The V gene lost 9 bases and the J gene lost 3 bases, with 20 bases spanning the gap. In DNA form, the CDR3 reads TGTGCCAGCAGCCCCTACCGGGACGCCGACTATGGCTACACCTTC. It codes for CASSPYRDADYGYTF.

The sample holds a few counts of this clone. The chain is built from TRBV2 and TRBJ1-5, with D perhaps TRBD1 (5 bases). V was clipped by 8 bases and J by 3 bases, with 11 bases between them. This CDR3 is built from 13 residues. CDR1 is SNHLY and CDR2 is FYNNEI in the germline V gene. The CDR3: CASGTENNQPQHF. In nucleotides, the CDR3 is TGTGCCAGCGGGACGGAAAACAATCAGCCCCAGCATTTT.

The chain recombines TRBV28 with TRBJ1-1; tentative D call: TRBD1 (6 bases). The V and J ends lost 6 bases and 1 base respectively, with 9 bases between them. Germline V gene data show CDR1 as MDHEN and CDR2 as SYDVKM. This CDR3 comprises 13 residues. The CDR3 sequence is CASSLTGNTEAFF. CDR3 DNA sequence: TGTGCCAGCAGCTTGACAGGGAACACTGAAGCTTTCTTT.

The table lists this clone with a few counts. The J gene is TRBJ2-6, the V gene TRBV15; 9 positions agree with TRBD2. Trimming removed 4 bases from V and 1 base from J; junction bases left unmatched: 2. The CDR3 runs to 16 residues. CDR1 and CDR2 (germline): LNHNV, YYDKDF (reference sequence). CDR3 sequence (DNA): TGTGCCACCAGCAAAAGCGGGGGGTCTGGGGCCAACGTCCTGACTTTC. Translation gives CATSKSGGSGANVLTF.

CDR3 loop: CASSQDLGPYGYTF. The CDR3 DNA sequence: TGTGCCAGCAGCCAAGATCTGGGCCCTTATGGCTACACCTTC. This rearrangement joins TRBV14 to TRBJ1-2; the D is unclear. CDR3 size: 14 residues. Per germline, CDR1 SGHDN and CDR2 FVKESK. With 0 bases removed from V and 5 bases from J, the gap between germline ends came to 10 bases.

The count of this clone is one. The V gene is TRBV11-2, the J gene TRBJ1-4; D possibly corresponds to TRBD1 (5 bases). V gave up 0 bases and J gave up 12 bases, with 11 bases separating them. The CDR3 is made up of 13 amino acids. Germline lookup yields CDR1 SGHAT and CDR2 FQNNGV. CDR3 DNA sequence: TGTGCCAGCAGCTTAGACACCCAGACAGAACTGTTTTTT. Its protein product is CASSLDTQTELFF. The whole variable domain, filled in from reference TRBV11-2 and TRBJ1-4, reads EAGVAQSPRYKIIEKRQSVAFWCNPISGHATLYWYQQILGQGPKLLIQFQNNGVVDDSQLPKDRFSAERLKGVDSTLKIQPAKLEDSAVYLCASSLDTQTELFFGSGTQLSVL.

The chain is built from TRBV18 and TRBJ2-2, with D possibly TRBD1 on 5 matching bases. CDR3 length: 15 residues. With 2 bases removed from V and 2 bases from J, the gap between germline ends came to 9 bases. From germline, CDR1 is KGHSH and CDR2 LQKENI. CDR3 nucleotides: TGTGCCAGCTCACCATCCCAGGGAAACACCGGGGAGCTGTTTTTT. Translating it yields CASSPSQGNTGELFF.

The rearrangement links TRBV5-6 to TRBJ2-2; tentatively, D is TRBD1 or TRBD2 (5 bases each). The CDR3 extends over 16 amino acids. Trimming pared 0 bases from V and 0 bases from J, leaving 9 bases between. Germline V lookup: CDR1 SGHDT, CDR2 YYEEEE. The CDR3 loop reads CASSLGGAPNTGELFF. CDR3 coding DNA: TGTGCCAGCAGCTTGGGAGGGGCACCGAACACCGGGGAGCTGTTTTTT.

CDR3 protein: CASSPRAVREWGIQETQYF. CDR3 nucleotides: TGCGCCAGCAGCCCTAGGGCGGTCAGGGAGTGGGGTATCCAAGAGACCCAGTACTTC. This chain uses TRBV5-1 with TRBJ2-5, with D tentatively TRBD1 or TRBD2 (5 bases each). V dropped 4 bases and J dropped 1 base, with 26 bases sitting between them. From germline, CDR1 is SGHRS and CDR2 YFSETQ. The CDR3 totals 19 residues.

This rearrangement joins TRBV28 to TRBJ2-1, with 8 bases fitting TRBD1. The CDR3 is 22 residues long. In germline, CDR1 is MDHEN, CDR2 SYDVKM. Unmatched junction bases numbered 23, after V lost 1 base and J lost 3 bases. CDR3 nucleotide sequence: TGTGCCAGCAGTTTATCCTCTTTTGGCGGGACAGGTTTTGGGACCCGCTACAATGAGCAGTTCTTC. Translating gives CASSLSSFGGTGFGTRYNEQFF.